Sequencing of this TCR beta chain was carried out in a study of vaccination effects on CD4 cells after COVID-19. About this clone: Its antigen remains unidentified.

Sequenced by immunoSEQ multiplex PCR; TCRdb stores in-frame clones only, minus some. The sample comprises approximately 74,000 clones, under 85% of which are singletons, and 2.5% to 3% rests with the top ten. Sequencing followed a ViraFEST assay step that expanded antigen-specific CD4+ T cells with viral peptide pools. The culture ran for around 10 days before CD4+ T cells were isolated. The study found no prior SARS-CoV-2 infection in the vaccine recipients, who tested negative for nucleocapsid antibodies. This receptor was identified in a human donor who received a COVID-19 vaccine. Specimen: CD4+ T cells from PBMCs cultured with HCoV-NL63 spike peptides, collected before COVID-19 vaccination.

CDR3 coding DNA: TGTGCCAGCAGCTCCGGAAAGACACTTACAAACACTGAAGCTTTCTTT. This gives the protein CASSSGKTLTNTEAFF. V and J are TRBV7-2 and TRBJ1-1; D gene ambiguous. The CDR3 runs to 16 residues. The V gene lost 4 bases and the J gene lost 2 bases, with 17 bases spanning the gap. Germline V lookup: CDR1 SGHTA, CDR2 FQGNSA.